Each of the 25 T cell receptor beta chains below was sequenced from the same sample in a study of PD-1 blockade in classical Hodgkin lymphoma. Clones were read by immunoSEQ multiplex PCR, and TCRdb kept only the in-frame ones, dropping some. The table includes over 25,000 clones, under 85% detected once. The patients all showed relapse after autologous stem cell transplantation, while their brentuximab vedotin exposure varied. The sample consisted of peripheral blood mononuclear cells (PBMCs), taken before the second cycle of nivolumab. Receptors originate from a human donor with classical Hodgkin lymphoma.

The chain couples TRBV28 to TRBJ2-5, with D tentatively TRBD1 (5 bases). This CDR3 is built from 16 residues. V was cut by 6 bases and J by 1 base, with 18 bases left in between. The germline CDR1 and CDR2 sequences are MDHEN and SYDVKM. The chain's CDR3 is CASRGQDNYSQETQYF. The CDR3 nucleotides read TGTGCCAGCAGGGGCCAGGACAATTACTCCCAAGAGACCCAGTACTTC.

V is TRBV2 and J is TRBJ1-4; a possible D gene is TRBD1 (6 bases). Germline assignment: CDR1 SNHLY and CDR2 FYNNEI. The CDR3 has 13 residues. Trimming cost V 8 bases and J 5 bases, with 12 bases left between them. The CDR3 reads CASLGQINEKLFF. Here the CDR3 DNA reads TGTGCCAGCCTTGGACAGATCAATGAAAAACTGTTTTTT.

This clone was recorded a few times. This chain joins TRBV9 and TRBJ2-1, with D possibly being TRBD1 or TRBD2 (6 bases each). The CDR3 loop spans 15 amino acids. Germline V gene sequence: CDR1 SGDLS, CDR2 YYNGEE. V was cut by 4 bases and J by 6 bases, with 17 bases left in between. The CDR3 nucleotides read TGTGCCAGCAGCCCAAGGGGGGTAGTAGGCAATGAGCAGTTCTTC. It codes for CASSPRGVVGNEQFF.

The rearrangement links TRBV7-2 to TRBJ2-5; 12 nucleotides match TRBD2. Looked up from germline, CDR1 is SGHTA and CDR2 is FQGNSA. V was clipped by 3 bases and J by 5 bases; unmatched bases: 7. The CDR3 loop spans 16 amino acids. As DNA, the CDR3 is TGTGCCAGCAGCTTTCAGACTAGCGGGGGCATGGAGACCCAGTACTTC. As protein: CASSFQTSGGMETQYF.

V gene TRBV7-9 combines with J gene TRBJ2-7; unclear D gene. The CDR3 is 11 amino acids. With 1 base removed from V and 7 bases from J, the gap between germline ends came to 5 bases. Looked up from germline, CDR1 is SEHNR and CDR2 is FQNEAQ (reference sequence). CDR3 DNA: TGTGCCAGCAGCTTAGTAGGAGAGCAGTACTTC. Protein: CASSLVGEQYF.

The V gene is TRBV11-2, the J gene TRBJ1-5; D is unclear. The CDR3 is made up of 15 amino acids. Germline V gene sequence: CDR1 SGHAT, CDR2 FQNNGV. Trimming took off 0 bases at V and 0 bases at J, with 6 bases between the two ends. CDR3 sequence: CASSLDAYSNQPQHF. The CDR3 nucleotides read TGTGCCAGCAGCTTAGATGCTTATAGCAATCAGCCCCAGCATTTT. Variable domain in full (rest from reference TRBV11-2 and TRBJ1-5): EAGVAQSPRYKIIEKRQSVAFWCNPISGHATLYWYQQILGQGPKLLIQFQNNGVVDDSQLPKDRFSAERLKGVDSTLKIQPAKLEDSAVYLCASSLDAYSNQPQHFGDGTRLSIL.

The chain has TRBV6-5 and TRBJ2-7; 8 nucleotides match TRBD1. The length of the CDR3 is 12 residues. The germline V gene has CDR1 MNHEY and CDR2 SVGAGI. J lost 2 bases, V lost 7 bases, and 1 base had no gene match. CDR3 protein: CASKGQAYEQYF. In DNA, the CDR3 is TGTGCCAGCAAGGGACAGGCCTACGAGCAGTACTTC.

The chain uses TRBV6-6 and TRBJ1-5; 11 bases fit TRBD1. The germline CDR1 and CDR2 sequences are MNHNY and SVGAGI (reference sequence). Unmatched junction bases numbered 4, after V lost 6 bases and J lost 3 bases. The CDR3 loop spans 15 amino acids. The CDR3 here is CASRGTGGNNQPQHF. In DNA, the CDR3 is TGTGCCAGCAGGGGGACAGGGGGGAACAATCAGCCCCAGCATTTT.

This sequence joins TRBV7-2 and TRBJ1-1; D gene unclear. The germline V gene has CDR1 SGHTA and CDR2 FQGNSA. V was shortened by 3 bases and J by 8 bases, with 13 bases between the two germline ends. The CDR3 contains 13 residues. This chain's CDR3 is CASSFAPAGEAFF. For the CDR3, the DNA is TGTGCCAGCAGCTTTGCCCCAGCTGGGGAAGCTTTCTTT.

V is TRBV10-3 and J is TRBJ2-7; no definite D call. Germline values: CDR1 ENHRY, CDR2 SYGVKD. With 6 bases removed from V and 0 bases from J, the gap between germline ends came to 6 bases. CDR3 length: 12 residues. CDR3 nucleotide sequence: TGTGCCATCAGCCAGAGCTCCTACGAGCAGTACTTC. It specifies CAISQSSYEQYF.

In DNA form, the CDR3 reads TGTGCCAGCAGCTTGGAAAGGGGCAGGAAAACTGAAGCTTTCTTT. This encodes CASSLERGRKTEAFF. The chain is built from TRBV5-5 and TRBJ1-1; possible D gene TRBD1, 5 bases. V shed 0 bases and J shed 5 bases, with 14 bases lying between them. The CDR3 totals 15 residues. Germline CDR1 is SGHKS and CDR2 is YYEKEE (reference sequence). Full variable domain (rest looked up from reference TRBV5-5 and TRBJ1-1): DAGVTQSPTHLIKTRGQQVTLRCSPISGHKSVSWYQQVLGQGPQFIFQYYEKEERGRGNFPDRFSARQFPNYSSELNVNALLLGDSALYLCASSLERGRKTEAFFGQGTRLTVV.

V is TRBV19 and J is TRBJ2-7; D call uncertain. This CDR3 contains 14 residues. V was shortened by 0 bases and J by 2 bases, with 8 bases between the two germline ends. Germline CDR1 is LNHDA and CDR2 is SQIVND (reference sequence). CDR3 sequence (DNA): TGTGCCAGTAGTATAGATTCCTATCCCTACGAGCAGTACTTC. Protein: CASSIDSYPYEQYF.

This chain connects TRBV7-2 to TRBJ2-7, with D unclear. Between the trimmed V and J ends, which lost 5 bases and 3 bases, there was a span of 5 bases. The germline CDR1 and CDR2 sequences are SGHTA and FQGNSA. The CDR3 loop spans 11 amino acids. The CDR3 is CASSPFYEQYF. The CDR3 DNA is TGTGCCAGCAGCCCATTCTACGAGCAGTACTTC.

This clone showed up just once. V usage is TRBV6-6 and J usage is TRBJ1-1, with D tentatively TRBD1 (5 bases). This CDR3 has 13 residues. Trimming pared 2 bases from V and 3 bases from J, leaving 7 bases between. Germline values: CDR1 MNHNY, CDR2 SVGAGI (reference sequence). In DNA form, the CDR3 reads TGTGCCAGCAGTTACGAGACAGACACTGAAGCTTTCTTT. Protein sequence: CASSYETDTEAFF.

This clone was recorded once. The chain joins TRBV28 to TRBJ1-5; D unresolved. There are 12 residues in the CDR3. The germline gives CDR1 MDHEN, CDR2 SYDVKM. Trimming pared 5 bases from V and 4 bases from J, leaving 6 bases between. The DNA for the CDR3 is TGTGCCAGCAGTCCCCTAAATCAGCCCCAGCATTTT. Translation: CASSPLNQPQHF.

The chain employs TRBV29-1 and TRBJ1-1; 7 nucleotides match TRBD1. Germline V gives CDR1 SQVTM, CDR2 ANQGSEA. The V segment lost 6 bases and the J segment 7 bases; nucleotides outside the gene matches: 11. There are 13 residues in the CDR3. The CDR3 coding sequence is TGCAGCGTGAGGGGGACAGTAAAGATTGAAGCTTTCTTT. Amino acid sequence: CSVRGTVKIEAFF.

This clone has a single count. The chain uses TRBV6-5 and TRBJ2-2; 10 bases fit TRBD2. This CDR3 region has 15 residues. Germline CDR1 MNHEY, CDR2 SVGAGI. The junction had 4 bases not matched to a gene; V was cut back by 5 bases and J by 4 bases. The CDR3, as DNA: TGTGCCAGCAGTCGGACTAGCGGTATCACCGGGGAGCTGTTTTTT. It yields the protein CASSRTSGITGELFF.

The CDR3 DNA reads TGTGCCAGCAGCTTAGATACGGACACCGGGGAGCTGTTTTTT. Amino acids: CASSLDTDTGELFF. The chain is built from TRBV7-9 and TRBJ2-2; the D is unclear. Deletions cut 1 base from V and 3 bases from J, with 6 bases between. CDR1 and CDR2 (germline): SEHNR, FQNEAQ (reference sequence). The CDR3 spans 14 residues. Full variable domain (outside the CDR3, taken from reference TRBV7-9 and TRBJ2-2): DTGVSQNPRHKITKRGQNVTFRCDPISEHNRLYWYRQTLGQGPEFLTYFQNEAQLEKSRLLSDRFSAERPKGSFSTLEIQRTEQGDSAMYLCASSLDTDTGELFFGEGSRLTVL.

The chain links TRBV6-6 to TRBJ1-1, with TRBD1 identical over 7 bases. Trimming took 5 bases from V and 1 from J; bases not matched to a gene: 7. CDR1 and CDR2 (germline): MNHNY, SVGAGI (reference sequence). The CDR3 consists of 15 residues. CDR3 DNA: TGTGCCAGCAGTCGACAGGGACAAGGGAACACTGAAGCTTTCTTT. Its translation: CASSRQGQGNTEAFF.

The rearrangement joins TRBV7-2 to TRBJ2-3, with D maybe TRBD2 (6 bases). The CDR3 consists of 14 residues. V was cut by 7 bases and J by 2 bases, with 13 bases left in between. Germline CDR1 and CDR2: SGHTA and FQGNSA. The CDR3 coding sequence is TGTGCCAGCAACCGGGAGCTGAACACAGATACGCAGTATTTT. Translated: CASNRELNTDTQYF.

V usage is TRBV5-6 and J usage is TRBJ2-7; D unclear. CDR1 and CDR2 from the germline V gene are SGHDT and YYEEEE. Trimming took 2 bases from V and 3 from J, leaving 9 bases between them. The CDR3 loop spans 13 amino acids. CDR3 in amino acids: CASSFKRFYEQYF. The CDR3 DNA is TGTGCCAGCAGCTTTAAAAGATTCTACGAGCAGTACTTC.

This rearrangement joins TRBV5-6 to TRBJ2-3; TRBD2 agrees at 7 bases. Germline-derived CDR1 and CDR2 are SGHDT and YYEEEE. The trim removed 1 base at V and 2 bases at J, leaving 4 bases unmatched. This CDR3 contains 15 residues. CDR3 nucleotides: TGTGCCAGCAGCTTGTTAGCGGGCCCCACAGATACGCAGTATTTT. Translating it yields CASSLLAGPTDTQYF.

The J gene is TRBJ1-1, the V gene TRBV9; possible D gene TRBD1, 6 bases. Germline-derived CDR1 and CDR2 are SGDLS and YYNGEE. V lost 0 bases to trimming and J lost 1 base, with 7 bases between them. This CDR3 region has 14 residues. The CDR3 DNA is TGTGCCAGCAGCGTAGTAGGGGGGAACACTGAAGCTTTCTTT. It encodes CASSVVGGNTEAFF.

The chain links TRBV28 to TRBJ1-5, with D unresolved. The germline gives CDR1 MDHEN, CDR2 SYDVKM. The CDR3 is 14 amino acids. V lost 1 base, J lost 0 bases, and 4 bases lay in between. The CDR3 is CASSLYSSNQPQHF. CDR3 DNA sequence: TGTGCCAGCAGTTTATATTCTAGCAATCAGCCCCAGCATTTT.

The chain has TRBV11-3 and TRBJ2-3; D unresolved. Germline CDR1 reads SGHNT; CDR2 reads YENEEA. Trimming removed 2 bases from V and 3 bases from J, with 9 bases in between. CDR3 length: 14 amino acids. DNA of the CDR3: TGTGCCAGCAGCTTATTTCGCGGAACAGATACGCAGTATTTT. It encodes CASSLFRGTDTQYF.